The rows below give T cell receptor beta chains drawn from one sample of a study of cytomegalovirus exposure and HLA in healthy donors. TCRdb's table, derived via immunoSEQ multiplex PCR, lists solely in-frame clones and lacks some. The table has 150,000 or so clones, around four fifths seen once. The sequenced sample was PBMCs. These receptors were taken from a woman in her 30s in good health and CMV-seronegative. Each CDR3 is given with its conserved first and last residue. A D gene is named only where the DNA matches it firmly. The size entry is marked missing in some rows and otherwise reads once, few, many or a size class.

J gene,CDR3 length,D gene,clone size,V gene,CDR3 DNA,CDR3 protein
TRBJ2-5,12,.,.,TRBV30,TGTGCCTGGAGGACTAGCCAAGAGACCCAGTACTTC,CAWRTSQETQYF
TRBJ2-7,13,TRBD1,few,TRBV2,TGTGCCAGCAGTAGGGACAGGGATCCCGAGCAGTACTTC,CASSRDRDPEQYF
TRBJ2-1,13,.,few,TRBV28,TGTGCCAGCAGTTTGGAACAGGACAATGAGCAGTTCTTC,CASSLEQDNEQFF
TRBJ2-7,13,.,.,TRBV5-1,TGCGCCAGCAGCTTCGGAGTGCCGGGGGAGCAGTACTTC,CASSFGVPGEQYF
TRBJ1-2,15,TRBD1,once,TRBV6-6,TGTGCCAGCAGTTCGGGACAGGTAGCGAACTATGGCTACACCTTC,CASSSGQVANYGYTF
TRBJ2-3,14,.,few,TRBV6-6,TGTGCCAGCGCACCCTCCCCAGGGACAGATACGCAGTATTTT,CASAPSPGTDTQYF
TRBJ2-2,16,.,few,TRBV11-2,TGTGCCAGCAGGGATAGCCGAGCCTGGATCACCGGGGAGCTGTTTTTT,CASRDSRAWITGELFF
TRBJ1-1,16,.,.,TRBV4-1,TGCGCCAGCAGCCAAGTACATACGGGATTGAACACTGAAGCTTTCTTT,CASSQVHTGLNTEAFF
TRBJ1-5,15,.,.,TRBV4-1,TGCGCCAGCAGCCAAGTGGGGGCGGTGGATCAGCCCCAGCATTTT,CASSQVGAVDQPQHF
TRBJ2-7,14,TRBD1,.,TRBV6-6,TGTGCCACCGTCCCGGGACAGGGCTCCTACGAGCAGTACTTC,CATVPGQGSYEQYF
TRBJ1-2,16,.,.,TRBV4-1,TGCGCCAGCAGCCAAGGGGTGACAGGCTACGACTATGGCTACACCTTC,CASSQGVTGYDYGYTF
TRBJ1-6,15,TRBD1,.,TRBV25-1,TGTGCCAGCAGTGAGGGGGGACAGGGGGATTCACCCCTCCACTTT,CASSEGGQGDSPLHF
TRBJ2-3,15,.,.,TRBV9,TGTGCCAGCAGCGTAGGAGGGAGTGATGCAGATACGCAGTATTTT,CASSVGGSDADTQYF
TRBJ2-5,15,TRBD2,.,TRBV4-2,TGTGCCAGCAGCCAAGTTCCCAGCGGGGGAGGGACCCAGTACTTC,CASSQVPSGGGTQYF
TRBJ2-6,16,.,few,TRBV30,TGTGCCTGGAAGAGTGATTTGATCTCTGGGGCCAACGTCCTGACTTTC,CAWKSDLISGANVLTF
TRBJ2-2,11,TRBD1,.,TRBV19,TGTGCCAGTAGTGCCGACAGGGCCCTGTTTTTT,CASSADRALFF
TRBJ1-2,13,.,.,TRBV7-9,TGTGCCAGCAGCTTAGAAGGGGTTTGGGGCTACACCTTC,CASSLEGVWGYTF
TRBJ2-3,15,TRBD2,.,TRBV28,TGTGCCAGCAGTTTTGGAACTAGCGGGACAGATACGCAGTATTTT,CASSFGTSGTDTQYF
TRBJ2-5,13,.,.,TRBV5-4,TGTGCCAGCAGCGGGACTCCCCAAGAGACCCAGTACTTC,CASSGTPQETQYF
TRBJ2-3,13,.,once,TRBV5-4,TGTGCCAGCAGCTTGGCCGGACAAGATACGCAGTATTTT,CASSLAGQDTQYF
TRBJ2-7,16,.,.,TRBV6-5,TGTGCCAGCAGTTACCTTGGGACAAGGGAGACCTACGAGCAGTACTTC,CASSYLGTRETYEQYF
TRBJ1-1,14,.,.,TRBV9,TGTGCCAGCACTCGTGAGGCCATGAACACTGAAGCTTTCTTT,CASTREAMNTEAFF
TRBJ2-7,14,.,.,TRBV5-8,TGTGCCAGCAGCTTCCCGGGGTCCCACTACGAGCAGTACTTC,CASSFPGSHYEQYF